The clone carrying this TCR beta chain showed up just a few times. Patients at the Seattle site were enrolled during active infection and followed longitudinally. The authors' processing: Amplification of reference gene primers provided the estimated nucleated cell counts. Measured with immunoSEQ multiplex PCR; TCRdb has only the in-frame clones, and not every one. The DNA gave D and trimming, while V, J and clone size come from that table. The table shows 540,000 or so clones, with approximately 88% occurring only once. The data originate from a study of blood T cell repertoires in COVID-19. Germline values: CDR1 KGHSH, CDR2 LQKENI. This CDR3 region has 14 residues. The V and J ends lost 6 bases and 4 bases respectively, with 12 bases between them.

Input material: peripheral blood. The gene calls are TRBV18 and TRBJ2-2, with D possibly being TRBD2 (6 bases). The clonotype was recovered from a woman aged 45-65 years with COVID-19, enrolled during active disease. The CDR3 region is CASSVGSSTGELFF. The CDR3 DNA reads TGTGCCAGCTCCGTCGGGAGTAGCACCGGGGAGCTGTTTTTT.